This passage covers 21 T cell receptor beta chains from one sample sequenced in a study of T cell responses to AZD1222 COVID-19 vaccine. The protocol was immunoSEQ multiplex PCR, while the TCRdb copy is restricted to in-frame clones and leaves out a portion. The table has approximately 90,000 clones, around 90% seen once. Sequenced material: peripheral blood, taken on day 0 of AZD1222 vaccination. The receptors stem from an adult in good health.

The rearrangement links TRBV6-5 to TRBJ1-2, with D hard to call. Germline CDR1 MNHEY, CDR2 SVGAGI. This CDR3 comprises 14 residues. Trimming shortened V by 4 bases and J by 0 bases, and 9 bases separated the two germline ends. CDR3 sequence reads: CASSSNQANYGYTF. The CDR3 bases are TGTGCCAGCAGTTCAAATCAGGCTAACTATGGCTACACCTTC.

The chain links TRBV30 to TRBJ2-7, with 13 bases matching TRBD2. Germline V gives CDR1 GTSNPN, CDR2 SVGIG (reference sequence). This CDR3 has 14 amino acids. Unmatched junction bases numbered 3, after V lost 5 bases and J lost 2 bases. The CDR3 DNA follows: TGTGCCTGGGAGACTAGCGGGGGGACCTACGAGCAGTACTTC. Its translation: CAWETSGGTYEQYF.

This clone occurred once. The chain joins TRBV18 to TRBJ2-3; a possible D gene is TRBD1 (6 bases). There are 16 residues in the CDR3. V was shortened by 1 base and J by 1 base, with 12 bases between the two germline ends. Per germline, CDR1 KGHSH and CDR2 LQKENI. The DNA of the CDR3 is TGTGCCAGCTCACCACTCTCGGACAGACGCACAGATACGCAGTATTTT. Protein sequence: CASSPLSDRRTDTQYF.

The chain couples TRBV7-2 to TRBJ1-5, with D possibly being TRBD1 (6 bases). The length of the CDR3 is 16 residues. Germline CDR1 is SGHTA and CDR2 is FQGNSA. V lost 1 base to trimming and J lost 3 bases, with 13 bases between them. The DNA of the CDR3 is TGTGCCAGCAGCTTAGAAACAGGGTTGAACAATCAGCCCCAGCATTTT. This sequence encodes CASSLETGLNNQPQHF.

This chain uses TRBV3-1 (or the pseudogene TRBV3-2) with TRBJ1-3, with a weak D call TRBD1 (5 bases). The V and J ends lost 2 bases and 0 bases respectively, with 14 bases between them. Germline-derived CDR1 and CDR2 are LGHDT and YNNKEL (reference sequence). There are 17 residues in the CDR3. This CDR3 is CASSQLGAGVSGNTIYF. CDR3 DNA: TGTGCCAGCAGCCAACTTGGGGCGGGAGTCTCTGGAAACACCATATATTTT.

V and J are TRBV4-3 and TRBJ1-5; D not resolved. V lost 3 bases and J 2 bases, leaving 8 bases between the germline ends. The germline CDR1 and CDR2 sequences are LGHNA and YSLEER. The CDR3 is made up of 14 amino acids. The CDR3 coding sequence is TGCGCCAGCAGCCAGATCTTAGGCAATCAGCCCCAGCATTTT. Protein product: CASSQILGNQPQHF.

The CDR3 reads CASSQGSRRLDQPQHF. The DNA for the CDR3 is TGTGCCAGCAGCCAAGGGAGCAGGCGACTCGATCAGCCCCAGCATTTT. The V gene is TRBV3-1 (or the pseudogene TRBV3-2), the J gene TRBJ1-5; unclear D gene. This CDR3 has 16 residues. CDR1 and CDR2 (germline): LGHDT, YNNKEL (reference sequence). Trimming removed 1 base from V and 5 bases from J, with 15 bases in between.

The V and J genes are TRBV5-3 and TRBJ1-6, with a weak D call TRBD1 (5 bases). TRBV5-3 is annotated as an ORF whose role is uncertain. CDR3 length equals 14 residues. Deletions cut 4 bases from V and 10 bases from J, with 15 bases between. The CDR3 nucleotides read TGTGCCAGAAGCACGGAACGGGGCTACTCACCCCTCCACTTT. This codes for CARSTERGYSPLHF.

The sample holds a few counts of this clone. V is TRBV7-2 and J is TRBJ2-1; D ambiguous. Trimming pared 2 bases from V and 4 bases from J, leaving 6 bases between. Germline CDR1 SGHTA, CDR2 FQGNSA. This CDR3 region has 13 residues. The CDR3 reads CASSLPNYNEQFF. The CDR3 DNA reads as TGTGCCAGCAGCTTACCCAATTACAATGAGCAGTTCTTC.

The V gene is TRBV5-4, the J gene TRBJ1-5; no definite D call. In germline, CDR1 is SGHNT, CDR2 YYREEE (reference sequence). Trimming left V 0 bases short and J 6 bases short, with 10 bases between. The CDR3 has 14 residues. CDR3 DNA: TGTGCCAGCAGCTTGGCCGGGTCTTCTCAGCCCCAGCATTTT. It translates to CASSLAGSSQPQHF. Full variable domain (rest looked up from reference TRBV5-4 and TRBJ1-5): ETGVTQSPTHLIKTRGQQVTLRCSSQSGHNTVSWYQQALGQGPQFIFQYYREEENGRGNFPPRFSGLQFPNYSSELNVNALELDDSALYLCASSLAGSSQPQHFGDGTRLSIL.

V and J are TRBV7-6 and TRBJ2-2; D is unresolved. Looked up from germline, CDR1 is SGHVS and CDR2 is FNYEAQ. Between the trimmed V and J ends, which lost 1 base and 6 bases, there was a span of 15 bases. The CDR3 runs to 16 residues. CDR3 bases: TGTGCCAGCAGCTTAGTCGCCCCACAAATGGCCGGGGAGCTGTTTTTT. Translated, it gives CASSLVAPQMAGELFF.

CDR3 bases: TGTGCCATCAGTCCAAGGGGCGGGGACACCGGGGAGCTGTTTTTT. It specifies CAISPRGGDTGELFF. J is TRBJ2-2 and V is TRBV10-3, with D possibly matching TRBD2 (6 bases). V gave up 5 bases and J gave up 3 bases, with 13 bases separating them. The CDR3 contains 15 residues. Germline CDR1 reads ENHRY; CDR2 reads SYGVKD.

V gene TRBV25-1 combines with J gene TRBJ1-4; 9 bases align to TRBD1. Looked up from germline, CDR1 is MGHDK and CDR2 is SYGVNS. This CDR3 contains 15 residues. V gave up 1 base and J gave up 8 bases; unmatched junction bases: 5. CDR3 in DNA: TGTGCCAGCAGTGAATCGGACAGGGGCAGCGAAAAACTGTTTTTT. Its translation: CASSESDRGSEKLFF.

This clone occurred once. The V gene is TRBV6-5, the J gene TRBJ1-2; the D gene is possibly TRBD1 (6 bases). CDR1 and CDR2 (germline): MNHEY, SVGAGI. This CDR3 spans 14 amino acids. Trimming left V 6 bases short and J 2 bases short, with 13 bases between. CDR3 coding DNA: TGTGCCAGCAGCCTTACAGGGTCGAACTATGGCTACACCTTC. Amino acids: CASSLTGSNYGYTF.

The CDR3 DNA is TGTGCCAGCAGCCAAACCGGGACTAGCGGCCTTTTGGAGCAGTACTTC. It specifies CASSQTGTSGLLEQYF. This sequence joins TRBV4-2 and TRBJ2-7; 11 bases are a match to TRBD2. Looked up from germline, CDR1 is LGHNA and CDR2 is YNFKEQ. This CDR3 is built from 16 residues. With 2 bases clipped from V and 7 bases from J, the junction kept 10 bases outside the gene matches.

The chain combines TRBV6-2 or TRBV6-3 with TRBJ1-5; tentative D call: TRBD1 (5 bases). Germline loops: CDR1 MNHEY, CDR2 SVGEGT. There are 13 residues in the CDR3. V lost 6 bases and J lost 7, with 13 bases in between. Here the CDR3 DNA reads TGTGCCAGCAGCCGGGGCGGGGACCAGCCCCAGCATTTT. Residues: CASSRGGDQPQHF.

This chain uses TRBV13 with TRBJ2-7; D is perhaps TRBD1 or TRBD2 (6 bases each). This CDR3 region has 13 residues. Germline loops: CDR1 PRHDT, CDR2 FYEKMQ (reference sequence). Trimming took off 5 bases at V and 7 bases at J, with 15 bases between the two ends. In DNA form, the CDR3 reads TGTGCCAGCAGCCAAGGATGGAGGGGGGAGCAGTACTTC. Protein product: CASSQGWRGEQYF. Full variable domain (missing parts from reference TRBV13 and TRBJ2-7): AAGVIQSPRHLIKEKRETATLKCYPIPRHDTVYWYQQGPGQDPQFLISFYEKMQSDKGSIPDRFSAQQFSDYHSELNMSSLELGDSALYFCASSQGWRGEQYFGPGTRLTVT.

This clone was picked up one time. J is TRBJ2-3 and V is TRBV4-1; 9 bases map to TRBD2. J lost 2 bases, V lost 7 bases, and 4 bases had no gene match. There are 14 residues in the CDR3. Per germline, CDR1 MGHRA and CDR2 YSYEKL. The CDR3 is CASIGGGDTDTQYF. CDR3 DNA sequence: TGCGCCAGCATTGGCGGGGGGGACACAGATACGCAGTATTTT.

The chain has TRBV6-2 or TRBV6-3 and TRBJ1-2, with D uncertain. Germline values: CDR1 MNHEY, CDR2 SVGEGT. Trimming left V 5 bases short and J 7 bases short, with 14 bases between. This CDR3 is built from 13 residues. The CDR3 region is CASSRNAGAGYTF. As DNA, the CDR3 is TGTGCCAGCAGTCGGAATGCGGGTGCTGGCTACACCTTC.

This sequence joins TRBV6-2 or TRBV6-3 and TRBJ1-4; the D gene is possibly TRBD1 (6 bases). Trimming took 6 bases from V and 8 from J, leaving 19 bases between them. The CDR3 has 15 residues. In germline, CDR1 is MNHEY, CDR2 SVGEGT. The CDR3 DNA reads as TGTGCCAGCAGCCCCAGGGGAGGGGCGAGGGAAAAACTGTTTTTT. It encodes CASSPRGGAREKLFF.

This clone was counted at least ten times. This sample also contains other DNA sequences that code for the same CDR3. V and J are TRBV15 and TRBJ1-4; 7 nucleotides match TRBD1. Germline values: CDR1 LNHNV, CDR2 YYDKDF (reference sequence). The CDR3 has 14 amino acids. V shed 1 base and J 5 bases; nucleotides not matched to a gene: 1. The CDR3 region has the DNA TGTGCCACCAGCAGAGGACAGGGCAATGAAAAACTGTTTTTT. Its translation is CATSRGQGNEKLFF.